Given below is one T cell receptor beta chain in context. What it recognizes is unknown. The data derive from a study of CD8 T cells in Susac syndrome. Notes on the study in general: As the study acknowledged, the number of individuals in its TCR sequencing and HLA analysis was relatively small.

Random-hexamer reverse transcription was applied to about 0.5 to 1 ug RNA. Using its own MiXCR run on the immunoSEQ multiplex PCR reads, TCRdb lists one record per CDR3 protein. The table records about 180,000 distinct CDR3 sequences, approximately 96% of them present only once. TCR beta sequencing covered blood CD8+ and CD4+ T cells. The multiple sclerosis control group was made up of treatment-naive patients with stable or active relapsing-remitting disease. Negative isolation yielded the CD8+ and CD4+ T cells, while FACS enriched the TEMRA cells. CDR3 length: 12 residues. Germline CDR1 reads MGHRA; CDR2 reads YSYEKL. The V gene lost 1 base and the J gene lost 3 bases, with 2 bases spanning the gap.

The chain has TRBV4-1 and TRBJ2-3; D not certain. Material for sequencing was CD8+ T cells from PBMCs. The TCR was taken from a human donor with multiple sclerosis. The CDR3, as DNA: TGCGCCAGCAGCCAAGCGACAGATACGCAGTATTTT. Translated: CASSQATDTQYF.